The 2 T cell receptor beta chains reported below all come from one sample, sequenced in a study of T cells in Graves' hyperthyroidism and ophthalmopathy. Amplification of TCR beta CDR3 regions was performed using RNA transcripts as template. RT-PCR in the first round (using the HTBI primer set) targeted the TCR CDR3. TCRdb re-called the multiplex PCR reads with MiXCR, one entry per CDR3 protein. The sample records about 680,000 distinct CDR3 sequences, just over 35% being singletons. What was sequenced was blood. Source of these receptors: a woman aged 40 to 50 with Graves' hyperthyroidism.

This clonotype has at least ten counts. The chain carries TRBV5-1 and TRBJ1-1; D not certain. The CDR3 totals 15 residues. Germline V gene sequence: CDR1 SGHRS, CDR2 YFSETQ. The V gene lost 2 bases and the J gene lost 7 bases, with 18 bases spanning the gap. The DNA of the CDR3 is TGCGCCAGCAGCTTAAGTCAGTTGGGTTTCGGTGAAGCTTTCTTT. It yields the protein CASSLSQLGFGEAFF.

Of note for this clonotype: This could be a read error, since a much larger clone is one nucleotide away. The V gene is TRBV7-3, the J gene TRBJ1-1; 9 bases line up with TRBD1. Germline values: CDR1 SGHTA, CDR2 FQGTGA. The CDR3 has 12 amino acids. Unmatched junction bases numbered 9, after V lost 8 bases and J lost 11 bases. The chain's CDR3 is CASRTGESYAFF. The CDR3 DNA sequence: TGTGCCAGCCGGACAGGGGAGAGTTACGCTTTCTTT.